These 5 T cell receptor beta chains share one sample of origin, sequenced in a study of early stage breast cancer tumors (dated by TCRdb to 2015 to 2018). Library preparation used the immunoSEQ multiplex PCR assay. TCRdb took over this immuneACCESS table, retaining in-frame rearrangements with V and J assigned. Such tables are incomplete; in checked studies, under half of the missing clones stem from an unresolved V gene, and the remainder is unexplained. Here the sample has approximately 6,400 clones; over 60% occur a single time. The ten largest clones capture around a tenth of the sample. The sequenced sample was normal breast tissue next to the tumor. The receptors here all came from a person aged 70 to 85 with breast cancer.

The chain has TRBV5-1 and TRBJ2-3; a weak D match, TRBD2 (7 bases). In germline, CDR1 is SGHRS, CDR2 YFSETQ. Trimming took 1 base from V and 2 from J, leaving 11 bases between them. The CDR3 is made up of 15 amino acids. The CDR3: CASSLSGGPTDTQYF. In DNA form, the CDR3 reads TGCGCCAGCAGCTTGTCCGGGGGGCCCACAGATACGCAGTATTTT.

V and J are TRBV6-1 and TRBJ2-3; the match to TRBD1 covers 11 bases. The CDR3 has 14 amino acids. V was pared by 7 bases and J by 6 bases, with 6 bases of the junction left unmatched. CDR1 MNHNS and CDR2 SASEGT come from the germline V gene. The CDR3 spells CASTGQGAGDTQYF. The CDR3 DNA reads TGTGCCAGCACCGGACAGGGGGCAGGTGATACGCAGTATTTT.

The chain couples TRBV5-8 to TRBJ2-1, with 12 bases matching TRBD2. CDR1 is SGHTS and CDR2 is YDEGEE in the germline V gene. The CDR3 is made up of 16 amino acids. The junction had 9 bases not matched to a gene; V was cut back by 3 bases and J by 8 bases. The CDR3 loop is CASSYKTSGSIYEQFF. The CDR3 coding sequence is TGTGCCAGCAGCTACAAGACTAGCGGGAGTATCTATGAGCAGTTCTTC. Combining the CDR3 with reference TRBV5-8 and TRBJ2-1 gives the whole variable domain EAGVTQSPTHLIKTRGQQATLRCSPISGHTSVYWYQQALGLGLQFLLWYDEGEERNRGNFPPRFSGRQFPNYSSELNVNALELEDSALYLCASSYKTSGSIYEQFFGPGTRLTVL.

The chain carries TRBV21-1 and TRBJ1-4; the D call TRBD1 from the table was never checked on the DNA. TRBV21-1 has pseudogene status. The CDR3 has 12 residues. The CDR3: CASSKAREKLFF. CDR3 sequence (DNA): TGTGCCAGCAGCAAAGCCAGGGAAAAACTGTTTTTT.

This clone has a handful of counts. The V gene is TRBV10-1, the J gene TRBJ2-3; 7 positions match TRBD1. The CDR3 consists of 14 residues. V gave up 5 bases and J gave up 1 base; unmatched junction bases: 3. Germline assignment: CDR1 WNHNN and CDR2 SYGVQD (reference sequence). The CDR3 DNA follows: TGCGCCAGCAGTCGGGACAGCCGCACAGATACGCAGTATTTT. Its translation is CASSRDSRTDTQYF.